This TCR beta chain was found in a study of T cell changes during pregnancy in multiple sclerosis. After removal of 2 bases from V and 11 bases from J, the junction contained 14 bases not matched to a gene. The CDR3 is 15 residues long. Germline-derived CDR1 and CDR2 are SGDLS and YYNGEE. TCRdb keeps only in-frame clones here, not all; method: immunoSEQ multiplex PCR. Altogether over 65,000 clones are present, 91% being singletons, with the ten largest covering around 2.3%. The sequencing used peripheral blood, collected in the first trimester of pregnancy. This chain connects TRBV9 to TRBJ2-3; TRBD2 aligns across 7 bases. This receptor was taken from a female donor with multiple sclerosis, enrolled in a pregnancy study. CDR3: CASSVEGGLVEQQYF. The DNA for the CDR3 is TGTGCCAGCAGCGTTGAGGGAGGGCTAGTTGAGCAGCAGTATTTT.